This T cell receptor beta chain was sequenced in a study of identical twins. On this clonotype itself: Its antigen is unknown.

Study-wide findings and caveats: Clonotypes of the beta chain that were abundant in cord blood carried fewer insertions (memory repertoires showed none).

Via MiXCR, TCRdb re-called the 5' RACE reads, giving one row per CDR3 protein. Found here are a few hundred thousand distinct CDR3 sequences, 24% of them singletons; the top ten hold about 2.7%. CDR1 is MNHEY and CDR2 is SMNVEV in the germline V gene (reference sequence). The CDR3 consists of 17 residues. V lost 5 bases to trimming and J lost 2 bases, with 16 bases between them. This sample was shared with a second study, whose subject was T cells expressing NK-cell markers. That paper notes: It was from sorted CD3+CD56+NKG2C+, CD3+CD56+NKG2C- and CD3+CD56-NKG2C+ T cells that TCR beta repertoires came. Among the experiments, several used an anti-gamma-delta TCR antibody to restrict sorting to alpha-beta TCR T cells. Of the CD8+ T cells in more than five donors, roughly 1.0-7.0% belonged to dominant NKG2C+ clonotypes.

Sequenced: CD4+ T cells sorted from blood. The origin of this receptor is a woman aged 18 to 35 in good health. The chain couples TRBV27 to TRBJ2-6; tentatively, D is TRBD1 or TRBD2 (6 bases each). CDR3 DNA sequence: TGTGCCAGCAGTAGCCGCGTAGGGGGGCCTGGGGCCAACGTCCTGACTTTC. Translation: CASSSRVGGPGANVLTF.